This TCR beta chain is drawn from a study of CD4 T cells in relation to SARS-CoV-2 and coronaviruses. There are a few counts of this clone. The antigen is not known. TCRdb's table, derived via immunoSEQ multiplex PCR, lists solely in-frame clones and lacks some. The sample contains about 31,000 clones, more than 65% of which appear only once. V was pared by 5 bases and J by 4 bases, with 12 bases between. The CDR3 is 13 amino acids. Germline V gene sequence: CDR1 LNHDA, CDR2 SQIVND (reference sequence). The chain links TRBV19 to TRBJ2-7; no clear D. This TCR came from an adult with COVID-19. Input material: memory CD4+ T cells from PBMCs, cultured in vitro. CDR3 coding DNA: TGTGCCAGTAGTTCCACCTCTTTTTACGAGCAGTACTTC. It encodes CASSSTSFYEQYF.